A single sample gave rise to the 23 T cell receptor beta chains below, sequenced in a study of cytomegalovirus exposure and HLA in healthy donors. It was with 60 Vbeta and 13 Jbeta primers that the PCR ran. The protocol was immunoSEQ multiplex PCR, while the TCRdb copy is restricted to in-frame clones and leaves out a portion. The table shows roughly 93,000 clones, with around 80% occurring only once. Sequenced input: PBMCs. These receptors were collected from a human donor in good health.

The CDR3 protein is CASSLWGGPQETQYF. CDR3 DNA: TGTGCCAGCAGCTTATGGGGGGGGCCCCAAGAGACCCAGTACTTC. This sequence joins TRBV11-1 and TRBJ2-5; a possible D gene is TRBD2 (7 bases). The ends were cut back, 2 bases at V and 1 base at J, with 11 bases in the middle. The V gene's germline CDR1 is SGHAT and CDR2 FQDESV (reference sequence). The CDR3 is 15 amino acids.

The chain couples TRBV5-8 to TRBJ1-6; the D gene is possibly TRBD1 (5 bases). Trimming removed 0 bases from V and 7 bases from J, with 11 bases in between. The CDR3 contains 15 residues. Germline loops: CDR1 SGHTS, CDR2 YDEGEE. CDR3 sequence: CASSLGGRVNSPLHF. Written as DNA, the CDR3 is TGTGCCAGCAGCTTGGGCGGCAGGGTGAATTCACCCCTCCACTTT.

The rearrangement uses TRBV5-1 and TRBJ2-7, with TRBD1 matching over 9 bases. V lost 0 bases and J lost 3; bases outside the gene matches: 7. The V gene's germline CDR1 is SGHRS and CDR2 YFSETQ. The CDR3 covers 16 residues. This chain's CDR3 is CASSLAGGTGNYEQYF. In DNA, the CDR3 is TGCGCCAGCAGCTTGGCAGGGGGGACAGGGAACTACGAGCAGTACTTC.

J is TRBJ1-1 and V is TRBV7-9; D gene ambiguous. Germline V gives CDR1 SEHNR, CDR2 FQNEAQ (reference sequence). V was clipped by 1 base and J by 0 bases, with 21 bases between them. This CDR3 is built from 19 residues. CDR3 region: CASSLVSFWGDPLNTEAFF. Written as DNA, the CDR3 is TGTGCCAGCAGCTTAGTTTCGTTTTGGGGAGACCCTTTGAACACTGAAGCTTTCTTT.

The V gene is TRBV18, the J gene TRBJ1-5; 7 nucleotides agree with TRBD1. V trimming: 6 bases; J trimming: 2 bases; junction bases outside the gene matches: 10. The CDR3 has 16 residues. Germline V gives CDR1 KGHSH, CDR2 LQKENI. The CDR3 protein is CASSAGQIGRNQPQHF. The CDR3 DNA follows: TGTGCCAGCTCGGCGGGACAGATCGGTCGCAATCAGCCCCAGCATTTT.

J is TRBJ1-5 and V is TRBV6-1; 9 bases agree with TRBD1. The CDR3 extends over 15 amino acids. The V gene's germline CDR1 is MNHNS and CDR2 SASEGT. Trimming removed 6 bases from V and 4 bases from J; junction bases left unmatched: 7. This CDR3 reads CASSRQGEGNQPQHF. The CDR3 bases are TGTGCCAGCAGCCGACAGGGGGAAGGGAATCAGCCCCAGCATTTT.

The rearrangement joins TRBV6-4 to TRBJ2-1; 8 bases are shared with TRBD1. The CDR3 contains 16 residues. From germline, CDR1 is MRHNA and CDR2 SNTAGT. Trimming at V came to 4 bases and at J to 7 bases, leaving 12 bases not matched to a gene. CDR3 DNA: TGTGCCAGCAGTGCCCTACAGGGGGTTGGTTGGAATGAGCAGTTCTTC. This sequence encodes CASSALQGVGWNEQFF.

The genes are TRBV7-2 and TRBJ1-2; D is uncertain. The V gene lost 2 bases and the J gene lost 3 bases, with 10 bases spanning the gap. Germline CDR1 SGHTA, CDR2 FQGNSA. The CDR3 runs 14 residues. CDR3: CASSLIPGYYGYTF. CDR3 nucleotides: TGTGCCAGCAGCTTAATTCCGGGTTACTATGGCTACACCTTC.

V is TRBV4-2 and J is TRBJ1-5; 8 bases align to TRBD1. The CDR3 is made up of 15 amino acids. Germline CDR1 reads LGHNA; CDR2 reads YNFKEQ. The junction had 3 bases not matched to a gene; V was cut back by 0 bases and J by 5 bases. Here the CDR3 DNA reads TGTGCCAGCAGCCAAGATGACAGGGGCGATCAGCCCCAGCATTTT. Its translation: CASSQDDRGDQPQHF.

The chain carries TRBV10-3 and TRBJ2-2; perhaps TRBD1 as D (6 bases). The germline V gene encodes CDR1 ENHRY and CDR2 SYGVKD. Trimming removed 5 bases from V and 3 bases from J, with 19 bases in between. CDR3 size: 17 residues. The CDR3 nucleotides are TGTGCCATCAGTCCGGCCCCACCGGGACACGACACCGGGGAGCTGTTTTTT. It encodes CAISPAPPGHDTGELFF.

In its sample, this clone was seen once. The chain carries TRBV6-5 and TRBJ2-7, with D possibly matching TRBD1 (5 bases). The length of the CDR3 is 14 residues. CDR1 is MNHEY, CDR2 SVGAGI, per germline. V dropped 2 bases and J dropped 5 bases, with 13 bases sitting between them. The CDR3 sequence: CASSYGAGRDEQYF. CDR3 sequence (DNA): TGTGCCAGCAGTTACGGGGCAGGCAGGGACGAGCAGTACTTC.

The V call is TRBV2, the J call TRBJ2-1; TRBD2 is a possible D gene (5 bases). The CDR3 consists of 15 residues. V lost 6 bases, J lost 2 bases, and 14 bases lay in between. Per germline, CDR1 SNHLY and CDR2 FYNNEI. The CDR3 region has the DNA TGTGCCAGCAGACAAGAGGGTCCCACCTACAATGAGCAGTTCTTC. Its protein is CASRQEGPTYNEQFF. Based on the CDR3 plus reference TRBV2 and TRBJ2-1, the full variable domain is EPEVTQTPSHQVTQMGQEVILRCVPISNHLYFYWYRQILGQKVEFLVSFYNNEISEKSEIFDDQFSVERPDGSNFTLKIRSTKLEDSAMYFCASRQEGPTYNEQFFGPGTRLTVL.

The J gene is TRBJ2-3, the V gene TRBV2; no reliable D call. This CDR3 has 10 amino acids. The germline gives CDR1 SNHLY, CDR2 FYNNEI. V lost 7 bases, J lost 8 bases, and 7 bases lay in between. CDR3 amino acids: CASMSVTQYF. The CDR3 DNA follows: TGTGCCAGCATGTCAGTTACGCAGTATTTT.

The chain employs TRBV5-1 and TRBJ2-7; the match to TRBD2 covers 10 bases. CDR3 length: 15 residues. The germline V gene has CDR1 SGHRS and CDR2 YFSETQ. The trim removed 0 bases at V and 6 bases at J, leaving 6 bases unmatched. CDR3 loop: CASSLAVAGGGEQYF. DNA for the CDR3: TGCGCCAGCAGCTTGGCGGTAGCGGGAGGAGGCGAGCAGTACTTC.

The V and J genes are TRBV29-1 and TRBJ1-1; D is possibly TRBD1 (5 bases). Germline loops: CDR1 SQVTM, CDR2 ANQGSEA. This CDR3 is built from 10 residues. The germline V and J ends were trimmed by 5 bases and 8 bases, with 9 bases remaining between them. CDR3 in DNA: TGCAGCGTTTGGGACTGCGAAGCTTTCTTT. Its protein is CSVWDCEAFF.

The gene calls are TRBV27 and TRBJ2-3; D not certain. With 0 bases removed from V and 0 bases from J, the gap between germline ends came to 4 bases. The CDR3 covers 14 residues. Germline values: CDR1 MNHEY, CDR2 SMNVEV (reference sequence). The CDR3, as DNA: TGTGCCAGCAGTTTATCGCAGAGCACAGATACGCAGTATTTT. It is translated as CASSLSQSTDTQYF.

The chain links TRBV7-8 to TRBJ1-2; 7 bases are shared with TRBD1. The CDR3 extends over 15 amino acids. The germline V gene has CDR1 SGHVS and CDR2 FQNEAQ. V shed 3 bases and J 4 bases; nucleotides not matched to a gene: 8. The CDR3 region has the DNA TGTGCCAGCAGCTTGTCGACAGGGCTCGGCTATGGCTACACCTTC. It specifies CASSLSTGLGYGYTF.

The chain couples TRBV19 to TRBJ2-5; 8 bases map to TRBD2. Germline loops: CDR1 LNHDA, CDR2 SQIVND (reference sequence). CDR3 length: 13 amino acids. Trimming took 10 bases from V and 5 from J; bases not matched to a gene: 9. CDR3 in amino acids: CATSAGAGETQYF. The CDR3 DNA follows: TGTGCCACATCAGCGGGAGCGGGGGAGACCCAGTACTTC.

The gene calls are TRBV12-5 and TRBJ2-2; D possibly corresponds to TRBD1 (6 bases). The CDR3 loop spans 17 amino acids. The ends were cut back, 1 base at V and 6 bases at J, with 18 bases in the middle. Germline V CDR1 and CDR2: LGHNT, FRNRAP. CDR3 amino acids: CASGLAQGSFGPGELFF. The CDR3 coding sequence is TGTGCTAGTGGTTTGGCTCAGGGGTCGTTTGGTCCCGGGGAGCTGTTTTTT. Supplemented by reference TRBV12-5 and TRBJ2-2, the full variable domain reads DARVTQTPRHKVTEMGQEVTMRCQPILGHNTVFWYRQTMMQGLELLAYFRNRAPLDDSGMPKDRFSAEMPDATLATLKIQPSEPRDSAVYFCASGLAQGSFGPGELFFGEGSRLTVL.

This chain connects TRBV19 to TRBJ2-7, with 11 nucleotides matching TRBD1. Germline CDR1 and CDR2: LNHDA and SQIVND (reference sequence). V lost 6 bases, J lost 5 bases, and 21 bases stayed unmatched. The CDR3 length is 19 residues. The chain's CDR3 is CASRLKGTGGLIFSDEQYF. The CDR3 nucleotides are TGTGCCAGTAGACTGAAAGGGACAGGGGGTTTGATTTTCAGCGACGAGCAGTACTTC.

V usage is TRBV5-6 and J usage is TRBJ1-2; TRBD1 matches 9 bases. Germline trimming cut 4 bases from V and 6 bases from J; bases unmatched to any gene: 22. CDR1 SGHDT and CDR2 YYEEEE come from the germline V gene. This CDR3 has 19 residues. The CDR3 protein is CASSPTGGSRAGLEDGYTF. CDR3 coding DNA: TGTGCCAGCAGCCCGACAGGGGGTTCTAGGGCAGGCTTAGAAGATGGCTACACCTTC.

The J gene is TRBJ2-7, the V gene TRBV2; 11 bases match TRBD2. The V gene end was trimmed by 7 bases and the J gene end by 3 bases; junction bases not matched to a gene: 11. This CDR3 is built from 16 residues. The V gene's germline CDR1 is SNHLY and CDR2 FYNNEI. The CDR3 here is CASTRLGSGGDYEQYF. The CDR3 nucleotides read TGTGCCAGCACCCGGTTGGGTAGCGGGGGGGACTACGAGCAGTACTTC.

The chain has TRBV15 and TRBJ1-1; D perhaps matches TRBD1 (6 bases). Trimming left V 0 bases short and J 6 bases short, with 17 bases between. The CDR3 has 16 amino acids. Germline CDR1 reads LNHNV; CDR2 reads YYDKDF (reference sequence). The CDR3 region is CATSRDSRRGGSEAFF. CDR3 in DNA: TGTGCCACCAGCAGAGATTCTCGGAGGGGGGGCTCTGAAGCTTTCTTT.